This passage covers 5 T cell receptor beta chains from one sample sequenced in a study of blood T cell repertoires in COVID-19. Profiling relied on immunoSEQ multiplex PCR, and the TCRdb table lists in-frame clones only, not all of them. Here the sample spans 250,000 to 350,000 clones, around 89% being singletons. The sample was peripheral blood. The receptors originated from a woman between 45 and 60 years old with COVID-19, enrolled during active disease.

The chain uses TRBV10-2 and TRBJ2-1; 9 bases align to TRBD1. Germline V lookup: CDR1 WSHSY, CDR2 SAAADI. There are 13 residues in the CDR3. J gave up 7 bases and V 6 bases, and 4 bases lay outside the gene matches. CDR3 DNA: TGCGCCAGCAGAAGGGACAGGGAGAATGAGCAGTTCTTC. Translated, it gives CASRRDRENEQFF.

This chain joins TRBV5-1 and TRBJ2-7; 7 nucleotides align to TRBD1. CDR1 and CDR2 from the germline V gene are SGHRS and YFSETQ. The CDR3 extends over 14 amino acids. The trim removed 4 bases at V and 3 bases at J, leaving 7 bases unmatched. In DNA form, the CDR3 reads TGCGCCAGCAGCCCAAAACAGGGGATCTACGAGCAGTACTTC. It specifies CASSPKQGIYEQYF.

The chain combines TRBV19 with TRBJ2-7, with D tentatively TRBD1 (5 bases). Trimming pared 3 bases from V and 3 bases from J, leaving 6 bases between. Germline assignment: CDR1 LNHDA and CDR2 SQIVND (reference sequence). This CDR3 is 12 amino acids long. CDR3 nucleotides: TGTGCCAGTAGTATTGGACACTACGAGCAGTACTTC. Its translation is CASSIGHYEQYF.

The rearrangement joins TRBV11-3 to TRBJ2-1, with 15 nucleotides matching TRBD2. The CDR3 is 15 residues long. Trimming at V came to 5 bases and at J to 8 bases, leaving 4 bases not matched to a gene. CDR1 is SGHNT, CDR2 YENEEA, per germline. Here the CDR3 DNA reads TGTGCCAGCAGCCCCGGACTAGCGGGAGGGCATGAGCAGTTCTTC. It codes for CASSPGLAGGHEQFF.

The CDR3 spells CASSLGQPLSGYTF. The DNA of the CDR3 is TGCGCCAGCAGCTTGGGACAGCCTCTTTCTGGCTACACCTTC. The rearrangement uses TRBV5-1 and TRBJ1-2; a weak D match, TRBD1 (5 bases). In germline, CDR1 is SGHRS, CDR2 YFSETQ. This CDR3 spans 14 amino acids. The V end was cut by 0 bases, the J end by 7 bases, with 13 bases between. The variable domain in full, completed from reference TRBV5-1 and TRBJ1-2, reads KAGVTQTPRYLIKTRGQQVTLSCSPISGHRSVSWYQQTPGQGLQFLFEYFSETQRNKGNFPGRFSGRQFSNSRSEMNVSTLELGDSALYLCASSLGQPLSGYTFGSGTRLTVV.